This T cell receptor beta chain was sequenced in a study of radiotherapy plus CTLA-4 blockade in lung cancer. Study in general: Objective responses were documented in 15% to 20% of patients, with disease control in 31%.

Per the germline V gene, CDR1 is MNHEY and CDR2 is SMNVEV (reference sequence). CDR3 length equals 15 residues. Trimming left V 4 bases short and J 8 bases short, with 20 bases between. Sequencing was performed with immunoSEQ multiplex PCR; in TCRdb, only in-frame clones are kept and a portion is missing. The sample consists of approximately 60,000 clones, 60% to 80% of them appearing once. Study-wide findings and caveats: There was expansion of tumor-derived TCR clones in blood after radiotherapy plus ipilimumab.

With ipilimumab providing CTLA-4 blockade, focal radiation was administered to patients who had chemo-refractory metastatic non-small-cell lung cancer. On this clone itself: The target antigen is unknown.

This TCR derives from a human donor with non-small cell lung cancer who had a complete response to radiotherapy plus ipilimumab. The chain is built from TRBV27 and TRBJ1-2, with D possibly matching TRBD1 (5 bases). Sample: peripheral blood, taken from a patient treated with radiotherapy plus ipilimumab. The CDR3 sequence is CASSSPGLLGEGYTF. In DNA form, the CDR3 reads TGTGCCAGCAGTTCCCCGGGACTGTTGGGGGAAGGCTACACCTTC.